One sample yielded the 31 T cell receptor beta chains listed below, sequenced in a study of radiotherapy plus CTLA-4 blockade in lung cancer. Assay: immunoSEQ multiplex PCR; the TCRdb copy retains only in-frame clones and omits some. The sample contains 100,000 or so clones, approximately 80% of which appear only once. Specimen: peripheral blood, collected from a patient treated with radiotherapy plus ipilimumab. These receptors all stem from a human donor with non-small cell lung cancer that progressed on radiotherapy plus ipilimumab.

The J gene is TRBJ1-5, the V gene TRBV6-1, with D possibly TRBD1 on 5 matching bases. V was cut by 7 bases and J by 6 bases, with 16 bases left in between. The CDR3 runs to 14 residues. The germline V gene encodes CDR1 MNHNS and CDR2 SASEGT. CDR3 DNA: TGTGCCAGCATCCAGGGAGGGGTCGGTCAGCCCCAGCATTTT. This encodes CASIQGGVGQPQHF.

This sequence joins TRBV28 and TRBJ1-1; possible D gene TRBD1, 5 bases. CDR1 is MDHEN and CDR2 is SYDVKM in the germline V gene. Between the trimmed V and J ends, which lost 2 bases and 2 bases, there was a span of 15 bases. The CDR3 is 16 amino acids. The DNA of the CDR3 is TGTGCCAGCAGTTTAATGGGGGGAGGTTTTAACACTGAAGCTTTCTTT. Its translation is CASSLMGGGFNTEAFF. Filled out from reference TRBV28 and TRBJ1-1, the complete variable domain reads DVKVTQSSRYLVKRTGEKVFLECVQDMDHENMFWYRQDPGLGLRLIYFSYDVKMKEKGDIPEGYSVSREKKERFSLILESASTNQTSMYLCASSLMGGGFNTEAFFGQGTRLTVV.

The genes are TRBV5-6 and TRBJ1-2; 9 bases are a match to TRBD1. CDR1 and CDR2 from the germline V gene are SGHDT and YYEEEE. The CDR3 runs 13 residues. V shed 0 bases, J shed 7 bases, and the junction held 1 base outside the gene matches. The CDR3: CASSLATGGGYTF. The CDR3 DNA reads as TGTGCCAGCAGCTTGGCGACAGGGGGTGGCTACACCTTC.

The chain uses TRBV5-6 and TRBJ1-2, with 8 positions matching TRBD1. Looked up from germline, CDR1 is SGHDT and CDR2 is YYEEEE. This CDR3 comprises 14 residues. The V and J ends lost 4 bases and 8 bases, in that order; junction bases with no gene match: 10. The CDR3 nucleotides read TGTGCCAGCAGCGGCCAAACAGGGGGGAAGGGCTACACCTTC. This sequence encodes CASSGQTGGKGYTF.

This clone was found a few times. The chain is built from TRBV19 and TRBJ1-6, with TRBD1 matching 7 bases. From germline, CDR1 is LNHDA and CDR2 SQIVND (reference sequence). The CDR3 consists of 12 residues. The J segment lost 14 bases and the V segment lost 3 bases, leaving 4 bases of the junction unmatched. The CDR3 reads CASSIPGTALHF. The CDR3 nucleotides are TGTGCCAGTAGTATCCCCGGGACAGCCCTCCACTTT.

The chain uses TRBV27 and TRBJ1-4, with 9 bases fitting TRBD1. This CDR3 is 15 amino acids long. J was trimmed by 5 bases and V by 5 bases; bases with no gene match: 6. Germline V gene data show CDR1 as MNHEY and CDR2 as SMNVEV (reference sequence). The CDR3 DNA reads as TGTGCCAGCAGTACTTACGGGACAGGGAATGAAAAACTGTTTTTT. This sequence encodes CASSTYGTGNEKLFF.

This sequence joins TRBV6-5 and TRBJ1-1; D may be TRBD1 (5 bases). From germline, CDR1 is MNHEY and CDR2 SVGAGI. The ends were cut back, 2 bases at V and 1 base at J, with 8 bases in the middle. This CDR3 has 14 amino acids. CDR3 coding DNA: TGTGCCAGCAGTTACGGGGCAGGGAACACTGAAGCTTTCTTT. Encoded protein: CASSYGAGNTEAFF.

The chain has TRBV18 and TRBJ2-2; 10 bases match TRBD2. The CDR3 loop spans 16 amino acids. V shed 2 bases, J shed 7 bases, and the junction held 7 bases outside the gene matches. Germline V gene data show CDR1 as KGHSH and CDR2 as LQKENI. This CDR3 reads CASSPAASGSVGELFF. Written as DNA, the CDR3 is TGTGCCAGCTCACCAGCGGCTAGCGGGAGCGTCGGGGAGCTGTTTTTT.

The chain links TRBV4-3 to TRBJ2-1; 7 nucleotides align to TRBD2. Trimming cost V 4 bases and J 7 bases; bases outside gene matches: 7. The CDR3 has 14 residues. Looked up from germline, CDR1 is LGHNA and CDR2 is YSLEER. The CDR3 loop is CASSPRDYRNEQFF. CDR3 DNA: TGCGCCAGCAGCCCCCGGGACTACCGGAATGAGCAGTTCTTC.

This clone was seen more than once but under ten times. The chain is built from TRBV6-6 and TRBJ1-6; D not certain. Trimming removed 2 bases at V and 10 bases at J, with 6 bases between. The CDR3 sequence is 12 residues long. The germline CDR1 and CDR2 sequences are MNHNY and SVGAGI (reference sequence). CDR3 sequence (DNA): TGTGCCAGCAGTTACCCGCGGTCACCCCTCCACTTT. The encoded protein is CASSYPRSPLHF.

A few counts support this clone. This chain connects TRBV29-1 to TRBJ2-7; D is perhaps TRBD1 or TRBD2 (6 bases each). Trimming took 4 bases from V and 4 from J, leaving 8 bases between them. The CDR3 runs 11 residues. Germline CDR1 and CDR2: SQVTM and ANQGSEA. The CDR3 here is CSVGGGYEQYF. DNA of the CDR3: TGCAGCGTTGGAGGGGGGTACGAGCAGTACTTC.

This chain links TRBV6-1 with TRBJ2-7, with 7 bases identical to TRBD1. V gave up 7 bases and J gave up 2 bases; unmatched junction bases: 8. The CDR3 length is 14 residues. CDR1 MNHNS and CDR2 SASEGT come from the germline V gene. The CDR3 loop reads CASKPKQGAYEQYF. The CDR3 bases are TGTGCCAGCAAGCCCAAGCAGGGGGCCTACGAGCAGTACTTC.

This clone was observed many times. The chain has TRBV7-2 and TRBJ2-3; TRBD2 agrees at 7 bases. CDR1 SGHTA and CDR2 FQGNSA come from the germline V gene. The V and J ends lost 5 bases and 1 base, in that order; junction bases with no gene match: 9. CDR3 size: 16 residues. The CDR3 sequence is CASSPMAAGGTDTQYF. The CDR3 nucleotides read TGTGCCAGCAGCCCCATGGCGGCGGGGGGCACAGATACGCAGTATTTT.

CDR3: CASSGDTNQPQHF. The CDR3 DNA reads TGTGCCAGTAGTGGGGACACCAATCAGCCCCAGCATTTT. The rearrangement joins TRBV19 to TRBJ1-5; a weak D match, TRBD1 (6 bases). Germline loops: CDR1 LNHDA, CDR2 SQIVND (reference sequence). The V gene lost 5 bases and the J gene lost 3 bases, with 8 bases spanning the gap. CDR3 length: 13 residues.

J is TRBJ2-1 and V is TRBV9; the D gene could be TRBD1 or TRBD2 (5 bases each). The V gene's germline CDR1 is SGDLS and CDR2 YYNGEE. The V gene lost 4 bases and the J gene lost 2 bases, with 16 bases spanning the gap. The CDR3 sequence is 16 residues long. CDR3 coding DNA: TGTGCCAGCAGCTCCTCTATCGGGGCCGCCTACAATGAGCAGTTCTTC. Protein sequence: CASSSSIGAAYNEQFF.

The rearrangement uses TRBV5-4 and TRBJ2-7; 10 bases match TRBD1. Germline CDR1 reads SGHNT; CDR2 reads YYREEE (reference sequence). V shed 4 bases, J shed 3 bases, and the junction held 7 bases outside the gene matches. This CDR3 contains 15 residues. The CDR3 DNA reads TGTGCCAGCAGCCCGACCCGGGACAGGGGCTACGAGCAGTACTTC. It yields the protein CASSPTRDRGYEQYF.

This clone is a singleton in its sample. This chain connects TRBV5-1 to TRBJ2-4; D call uncertain. The V gene's germline CDR1 is SGHRS and CDR2 YFSETQ. V was shortened by 3 bases and J by 2 bases, with 9 bases between the two germline ends. The length of the CDR3 is 14 residues. The CDR3 sequence: CASSSEDSKNIQYF. The CDR3 DNA sequence: TGCGCCAGCAGCTCCGAAGACTCCAAAAACATTCAGTACTTC.

The chain uses TRBV25-1 and TRBJ1-2; no clear D. CDR1 MGHDK and CDR2 SYGVNS come from the germline V gene. The V end was cut by 2 bases, the J end by 0 bases, with 10 bases between. The CDR3 totals 15 residues. The CDR3 sequence is CASSEVSTANYGYTF. DNA for the CDR3: TGTGCCAGCAGTGAAGTCAGCACGGCTAACTATGGCTACACCTTC.

The chain recombines TRBV2 with TRBJ1-4; D not resolved. Trimming shortened V by 4 bases and J by 3 bases, and 6 bases separated the two germline ends. This CDR3 is 13 amino acids long. CDR1 is SNHLY and CDR2 is FYNNEI in the germline V gene. CDR3 DNA sequence: TGTGCCAGCAGTGCGACACCTAATGAAAAACTGTTTTTT. Protein sequence: CASSATPNEKLFF.

The rearrangement links TRBV6-6 to TRBJ2-2, with 10 bases that match TRBD1. CDR1 is MNHNY, CDR2 SVGAGI, per germline (reference sequence). CDR3 length: 16 amino acids. J gave up 5 bases and V 6 bases, and 9 bases lay outside the gene matches. Here the CDR3 DNA reads TGTGCCAGCAGATCCGGGACAGGGGCCCGTACCGGGGAGCTGTTTTTT. Translated, it gives CASRSGTGARTGELFF.

This clone was detected only once. The chain employs TRBV19 and TRBJ2-1; 9 bases align to TRBD2. Germline CDR1 LNHDA, CDR2 SQIVND (reference sequence). J lost 0 bases, V lost 3 bases, and 6 bases had no gene match. The CDR3 is 17 residues long. The CDR3 is CASSIGLAGSSYNEQFF. The DNA for the CDR3 is TGTGCCAGTAGTATCGGCCTAGCGGGGAGCTCCTACAATGAGCAGTTCTTC.

This clone was observed a few times. The rearrangement uses TRBV19 and TRBJ1-5; TRBD1 might be the D (6 bases). V lost 8 bases, J lost 0 bases, and 8 bases lay in between. CDR1 and CDR2 (germline): LNHDA, SQIVND (reference sequence). The CDR3 length is 13 residues. This CDR3 reads CASQGNSNQPQHF. The CDR3 nucleotides are TGTGCCAGTCAGGGGAATAGCAATCAGCCCCAGCATTTT.

The chain carries TRBV9 and TRBJ2-1; TRBD2 might be the D (7 bases). Looked up from germline, CDR1 is SGDLS and CDR2 is YYNGEE. V was trimmed by 3 bases and J by 1 base, leaving 14 bases between them. The length of the CDR3 is 16 residues. The CDR3 sequence: CASSAGGLGSYNEQFF. The CDR3, as DNA: TGTGCCAGCAGCGCCGGGGGGCTCGGGTCCTACAATGAGCAGTTCTTC.

V usage is TRBV15 and J usage is TRBJ1-2; maybe TRBD1 (6 bases). Trimming shortened V by 3 bases and J by 10 bases, and 18 bases separated the two germline ends. Germline CDR1 reads LNHNV; CDR2 reads YYDKDF (reference sequence). The CDR3 extends over 14 amino acids. As DNA, the CDR3 is TGTGCCACCAGCAGTTCCACCTCGGGGGGCGTCTACACCTTC. Translation gives CATSSSTSGGVYTF.

This clone was picked up a small number of times. CDR3 sequence: CASSQAGWYTDTQYF. The CDR3 nucleotides are TGTGCCAGCAGCCAAGCGGGGTGGTACACAGATACGCAGTATTTT. The chain has TRBV14 and TRBJ2-3, with D perhaps matching TRBD2 (5 bases). CDR1 and CDR2 from the germline V gene are SGHDN and FVKESK. The CDR3 sequence is 15 residues long. Trimming shortened V by 1 base and J by 2 bases, and 10 bases separated the two germline ends.

The rearrangement uses TRBV6-6 and TRBJ1-5; D remains ambiguous. Deletions cut 0 bases from V and 7 bases from J, with 10 bases between. CDR1 and CDR2 from the germline V gene are MNHNY and SVGAGI (reference sequence). The CDR3 extends over 14 amino acids. DNA of the CDR3: TGTGCCAGCAGTTACTCAAGGGATTACCAGCCCCAGCATTTT. Translation: CASSYSRDYQPQHF.

The rearrangement uses TRBV2 and TRBJ2-7; 9 bases are shared with TRBD1. The CDR3 runs to 15 residues. The germline CDR1 and CDR2 sequences are SNHLY and FYNNEI. Trimming took 4 bases from V and 1 from J; bases not matched to a gene: 5. CDR3 in amino acids: CASSGRTGASYEQYF. For the CDR3, the DNA is TGTGCCAGCAGTGGCCGGACAGGGGCGTCCTACGAGCAGTACTTC.

This sequence joins TRBV18 and TRBJ2-3; D might be TRBD1 (6 bases). This CDR3 has 15 residues. Germline V gene sequence: CDR1 KGHSH, CDR2 LQKENI. Trimming took off 2 bases at V and 0 bases at J, with 9 bases between the two ends. This CDR3 reads CASSPDRTSTDTQYF. The CDR3 DNA reads TGTGCCAGCTCACCAGACAGGACTAGCACAGATACGCAGTATTTT.

This clone was seen more than once but under ten times. The chain carries TRBV7-2 and TRBJ2-5, with D maybe TRBD2 (5 bases). Trimming took 6 bases from V and 3 from J, leaving 11 bases between them. There are 13 residues in the CDR3. Germline V gene lookup returns CDR1 SGHTA and CDR2 FQGNSA. This CDR3 is CASSLGAEETQYF. Here the CDR3 DNA reads TGTGCCAGCAGTCTAGGAGCGGAAGAGACCCAGTACTTC.

This rearrangement joins TRBV11-2 to TRBJ2-7; maybe TRBD2 (6 bases). The CDR3 loop spans 14 amino acids. V lost 5 bases, J lost 2 bases, and 13 bases lay in between. Per germline, CDR1 SGHAT and CDR2 FQNNGV. The CDR3 region is CASSPGTGPYEQYF. CDR3 nucleotide sequence: TGTGCCAGCAGCCCCGGGACTGGTCCCTACGAGCAGTACTTC.

V gene TRBV2 combines with J gene TRBJ1-5; the match to TRBD1 covers 7 bases. The CDR3 extends over 14 amino acids. CDR1 is SNHLY, CDR2 FYNNEI, per germline. V gave up 6 bases and J gave up 7 bases; unmatched junction bases: 9. The CDR3 coding sequence is TGTGCCAGCAGGGACACAGGGGCAGGCCAGCCCCAGCATTTT. Its protein is CASRDTGAGQPQHF.